A selection of T cell receptor beta chains follows, all from one sample in a study of regulatory T cells in long-lasting Graves disease. TCRdb ran MiXCR on the multiplex PCR reads and lists one entry per CDR3 protein. This table has hundreds of thousands of distinct CDR3 sequences, approximately 15% appearing once. A further study also used this sample, focusing on T cells in Graves' hyperthyroidism and ophthalmopathy.

The sequenced sample was peripheral blood mononuclear cells (PBMCs), obtained at new diagnosis, from a patient treated with antithyroid drugs. These receptors all come from a middle-aged woman with Graves disease. The CDR3 runs from the conserved cysteine through the conserved F or W. D genes are given only for firm matches. Rows give clone size only sometimes, using once, few, many, or a class for an expanded clone.

.,TRBJ2-1,15,TRBV12-3/TRBV12-4,many,TGTGCCAGCAGTTTAGCGCGGAGGAACTACAATGAGCAGTTCTTC,CASSLARRNYNEQFF
.,TRBJ1-3,13,TRBV12-3/TRBV12-4,few,TGTGCCAGCAGTCACGCGGGGGGAAACACCATATATTTT,CASSHAGGNTIYF
.,TRBJ2-4,14,TRBV28,once,TGTGCCAGCAGCTTCACTAACGGACCAAACATTCAGTACTTC,CASSFTNGPNIQYF
TRBD1,TRBJ1-5,15,TRBV4-3,once,TGCGCCAGCAGCCAAGGACAGGGCGCCGACCAGCCCCAGCATTTT,CASSQGQGADQPQHF
TRBD1,TRBJ1-2,14,TRBV20-1,many,TGCAGTGCTAGAGATTATTATAGGGGGCATGGCTACACCTTC,CSARDYYRGHGYTF
.,TRBJ2-5,16,TRBV2,many,TGTGCCAGCAGCCAGATCCGGGACTCAGCGGGAGAGACCCAGTACTTC,CASSQIRDSAGETQYF
.,TRBJ1-3,15,TRBV28,many,TGTGCCAGCAGTTTAGGACAGACCTCTGGAAACACCATATATTTT,CASSLGQTSGNTIYF
.,TRBJ1-6,15,TRBV4-3,.,TGCGCCAGCAGCCAAGATGGGCAGCAGGATTTACCCCTCCACTTT,CASSQDGQQDLPLHF
.,TRBJ2-6,14,TRBV7-3,.,TGTGCCAGCAGTTTACCAGGAGGGGCCAACGTCCTGACTTTC,CASSLPGGANVLTF
.,TRBJ2-5,15,TRBV19,many,TGTGCCAGTAGAAGAATGGACGGGCCCTTAGAGACCCAGTACTTC,CASRRMDGPLETQYF
TRBD1,TRBJ2-7,14,TRBV12-3/TRBV12-4,many,TGTGCCAGCAGTTTTAGCGCAGGGGGCTACGAGCAGTACTTC,CASSFSAGGYEQYF
.,TRBJ1-1,12,TRBV5-1,.,TGCGCCAGTGGGGGGGGGAACACTGAAGCTTTCTTT,CASGGGNTEAFF
.,TRBJ1-2,15,TRBV9,.,TGTGCCAGCAGCGTAGAAGGGACGGTTAACTATGGCTACACCTTC,CASSVEGTVNYGYTF
.,TRBJ1-3,16,TRBV20-1,.,TGCAGTGCTAGAGATAGTCAGGACCCCTCTGGAAACACCATATATTTT,CSARDSQDPSGNTIYF
TRBD2,TRBJ2-7,15,TRBV11-1,many,TGTGCCAGCAGCCTGACTAGCGGGAGCTTCCACGAGCAGTACTTC,CASSLTSGSFHEQYF
.,TRBJ2-3,12,TRBV9,few,TGTGCCAGCAGCGTTAACTCAGATACGCAGTATTTT,CASSVNSDTQYF
.,TRBJ2-7,16,TRBV5-8,.,TGCGCCAGCAGCCAAGGCCTTTTTGGGAGCTCCTACGAGCAGTACTTC,CASSQGLFGSSYEQYF
.,TRBJ1-1,13,TRBV4-3,.,TGCGCCAGCAGCCAAGGGGTAAGCACTGAAGCTTTCTTT,CASSQGVSTEAFF
.,TRBJ1-2,14,TRBV6-2/TRBV6-3,few,TGTGCCAGCAGTTACTCGAACCAGGGGAGAGGCTACACCTTC,CASSYSNQGRGYTF
TRBD2,TRBJ2-3,14,TRBV15,many,TGTGCCACCACCAGGCTAGCGGGAGGAGATACGCAGTATTTT,CATTRLAGGDTQYF
TRBD2,TRBJ2-1,16,TRBV10-3,many,TGTGCCATCAGTGAGTCGATGCGGGAGGGCCTAAATGAGCAGTTCTTC,CAISESMREGLNEQFF
.,TRBJ2-1,15,TRBV28,many,TGTGCCAGCAGGGGCCTCGGGCTTACTTACAATGAGCAGTTCTTC,CASRGLGLTYNEQFF
.,TRBJ1-5,16,TRBV7-8,many,TGTGCCAGCAGCTTACTGTCGGCCGTGAGAGGTCAGCCCCAGCATTTT,CASSLLSAVRGQPQHF
TRBD2,TRBJ2-1,19,TRBV4-1,few,TGCGCCAGCAGCCAGGACTCCGAAGTCGGTAGCGGGAGGTTCAGCAAACAGTTCTTC,CASSQDSEVGSGRFSKQFF
.,TRBJ2-7,16,TRBV28,many,TGTGCCAGCAGTTTATGGGCAAGCGGCCCTACCTACGAGCAGTACTTC,CASSLWASGPTYEQYF
TRBD1,TRBJ2-2,17,TRBV28,many,TGTGCCAGCAGTTTTGACAGGGGGGGGACGAACACCGGGGAGCTGTTTTTT,CASSFDRGGTNTGELFF
.,TRBJ2-3,16,TRBV20-1,.,TGCAGTGCTCCCAAGTTAGTCAGCGAAAGCACAGATACGCAGTATTTT,CSAPKLVSESTDTQYF
TRBD2,TRBJ2-2,15,TRBV7-6,few,TGTGCCAGCAGCTTTAGCGGGAGCGGCGCCGGGGAGCTGTTTTTT,CASSFSGSGAGELFF
.,TRBJ2-3,15,TRBV9,.,TGTGCCAGCAGCGCGTACTTCTATAGCGCTGATACGCAGTATTTT,CASSAYFYSADTQYF
.,TRBJ1-1,13,TRBV10-3,.,TGTGCCATCAGTGGTCAGTATAACACTGAAGCTTTCTTT,CAISGQYNTEAFF
.,TRBJ2-3,14,TRBV10-3,many,TGTGCCATCAGTGAGTCGGTTAAGAGGGATACGCAGTATTTT,CAISESVKRDTQYF
.,TRBJ2-1,13,TRBV5-1,many,TGCGCCAGCGGCCGACAAGCCTACAATGAGCAGTTCTTC,CASGRQAYNEQFF
TRBD1,TRBJ2-1,14,TRBV15,many,TGTGCCACCAGCAGAGTTGACAGGGGGGATGAGCAGTTCTTC,CATSRVDRGDEQFF
.,TRBJ2-5,15,TRBV11-3,many,TGTGCCAGCAGCTCACCGCAGTGGGAGGACGAGACCCAGTACTTC,CASSSPQWEDETQYF
.,TRBJ2-1,11,TRBV9,once,TGTGCCAGCAGCGCATTGAATGAGCAGTTCTTC,CASSALNEQFF
.,TRBJ2-2,16,TRBV10-3,many,TGTGCCATCAGTGTCTTGGACAAAGAGGACACCGGGGAGCTGTTTTTT,CAISVLDKEDTGELFF
TRBD1,TRBJ1-4,17,TRBV28,many,TGTGCCAGCAGTTCGGGACAGGGGACATTCACTAATGAAAAACTGTTTTTT,CASSSGQGTFTNEKLFF
TRBD2,TRBJ2-7,16,TRBV20-1,many,TGCAGTGCTAGAGATCGGTTAGCGGGGGCAACCTACGAGCAGTACTTC,CSARDRLAGATYEQYF
TRBD1,TRBJ2-7,15,TRBV4-1,many,TGCGCCAGCAGCCAAGAAGGACAGGGAGGCTACGAGCAGTACTTC,CASSQEGQGGYEQYF
TRBD2,TRBJ2-1,15,TRBV20-1,.,TGCAGTGCTGGTAGTCAAGCGGGAGGTTGGAATGAGCAGTTCTTC,CSAGSQAGGWNEQFF
.,TRBJ2-2,15,TRBV2,many,TGTGCCAGCAGTACCTCTAGCGTAAACACCGGGGAGCTGTTTTTT,CASSTSSVNTGELFF
TRBD1,TRBJ2-7,15,TRBV28,many,TGTGCCAGCCAAACAGGGGGCTTGTCCTCCTACGAGCAGTACTTC,CASQTGGLSSYEQYF
.,TRBJ2-7,13,TRBV29-1,.,TGCAGCGTCGCCCCAGGGGACTCCTACGAGCAGTACTTC,CSVAPGDSYEQYF
.,TRBJ1-5,13,TRBV19,many,TGTGCCAGTAGTATAGAAGGACAGTCGCCCCAGCATTTT,CASSIEGQSPQHF